These 32 T cell receptor beta chains were sequenced from one sample in a study of blood T cell repertoires in COVID-19. TCRdb's table, derived via immunoSEQ multiplex PCR, lists solely in-frame clones and lacks some. The sample has under 250,000 clones; roughly nine tenths are singletons. The sequenced sample was peripheral blood. The source is a man aged 60-69 years with COVID-19, enrolled during active disease.

J is TRBJ2-7 and V is TRBV4-1; D remains ambiguous. Germline V CDR1 and CDR2: MGHRA, YSYEKL. This CDR3 contains 15 residues. V was trimmed by 1 base and J by 5 bases, leaving 15 bases between them. The CDR3 sequence is CASSQGVSGYDEQYF. In DNA form, the CDR3 reads TGCGCCAGCAGCCAAGGGGTATCAGGTTACGACGAGCAGTACTTC.

The chain employs TRBV15 and TRBJ1-1, with D possibly TRBD1 on 6 matching bases. This CDR3 region has 12 residues. Per the germline V gene, CDR1 is LNHNV and CDR2 is YYDKDF (reference sequence). V was pared by 8 bases and J by 7 bases, with 14 bases between. The CDR3, as DNA: TGTGCCACCCGAACAGGGTACAGTGAAGCTTTCTTT. This codes for CATRTGYSEAFF.

This chain connects TRBV4-1 to TRBJ1-5; the D is unclear. This CDR3 region has 13 residues. Germline V gives CDR1 MGHRA, CDR2 YSYEKL. V lost 0 bases and J lost 5, with 5 bases in between. CDR3 protein: CASSQDIDQPQHF. DNA for the CDR3: TGCGCCAGCAGCCAAGATATAGATCAGCCCCAGCATTTT.

This rearrangement joins TRBV5-1 to TRBJ2-7, with TRBD2 as a possible D gene (7 bases). V lost 1 base, J lost 4 bases, and 15 bases lay in between. CDR1 SGHRS and CDR2 YFSETQ come from the germline V gene. The CDR3 extends over 15 amino acids. The CDR3 spells CASSLLGEGEYEQYF. CDR3 coding DNA: TGCGCCAGCAGCTTGCTGGGGGAGGGGGAGTACGAGCAGTACTTC.

This clone was observed a handful of times. This chain connects TRBV23-1 to TRBJ2-4, with 7 nucleotides matching TRBD1. TRBV23-1 qualifies as an ORF whose function is uncertain. V was clipped by 8 bases and J by 4 bases; unmatched bases: 5. This CDR3 has 13 amino acids. The CDR3 DNA reads TGCGCCAGCGCCGGGACAGAAAAAAACATTCAGTACTTC. Protein: CASAGTEKNIQYF.

V is TRBV7-2 and J is TRBJ2-7, with 9 bases fitting TRBD1. Germline CDR1 reads SGHTA; CDR2 reads FQGNSA. V lost 5 bases, J lost 3 bases, and 5 bases stayed unmatched. This CDR3 is 14 amino acids long. The CDR3 DNA is TGTGCCAGCAGCCCCCAGACAGGGGGCTACGAGCAGTACTTC. It encodes CASSPQTGGYEQYF.

The chain combines TRBV27 with TRBJ2-7; 9 nucleotides line up with TRBD1. CDR1 and CDR2 (germline): MNHEY, SMNVEV (reference sequence). The length of the CDR3 is 15 residues. Trimming took 4 bases from V and 2 from J; bases not matched to a gene: 6. CDR3 protein: CASSYVQGATYEQYF. As DNA, the CDR3 is TGTGCCAGCAGTTACGTACAGGGGGCAACCTACGAGCAGTACTTC.

In this sample, this clone turned up a few times. The V gene is TRBV14, the J gene TRBJ2-7, with D hard to call. Germline CDR1 SGHDN, CDR2 FVKESK. The CDR3 runs 12 residues. The V and J ends lost 2 bases and 0 bases respectively, with 2 bases between them. CDR3 amino acids: CASSQLSYEQYF. The CDR3 nucleotides are TGTGCCAGCAGCCAACTCTCCTACGAGCAGTACTTC.

In the case of this clone: A junction boundary mismatches the germline segment, possibly from a read error. The chain is built from TRBV7-7 and TRBJ2-2, with a tentative D call TRBD2 (5 bases). The CDR3 loop spans 16 amino acids. Per germline, CDR1 SSHAT and CDR2 FNYEAQ (reference sequence). CDR3 loop: CASSVEHGKGSGELFF. The CDR3 DNA is TGTGCTAGCAGCGTGGAGCACGGGAAGGGATCCGGGGAGCTGTTTTTT.

The V and J genes are TRBV7-3 and TRBJ2-7; 9 nucleotides match TRBD1. With V trimmed by 2 bases and J by 6 bases, 2 bases remained unmatched. Germline V gene data show CDR1 as SGHTA and CDR2 as FQGTGA. This CDR3 has 13 amino acids. CDR3 coding DNA: TGTGCCAGCAGCTTAGGGACAGGGCTCGAGCAGTACTTC. This translates into CASSLGTGLEQYF.

V is TRBV7-2 and J is TRBJ1-2; 11 nucleotides align to TRBD1. CDR1 is SGHTA, CDR2 FQGNSA, per germline. There are 16 residues in the CDR3. Trimming removed 5 bases from V and 4 bases from J; junction bases left unmatched: 9. DNA for the CDR3: TGTGCCAGCAGCGCCCCCGGGACAGGGGGTAGCTATGGCTACACCTTC. It codes for CASSAPGTGGSYGYTF.

The chain couples TRBV9 to TRBJ2-3; 8 bases map to TRBD2. The CDR3 length is 16 residues. Looked up from germline, CDR1 is SGDLS and CDR2 is YYNGEE. V lost 4 bases, J lost 6 bases, and 13 bases stayed unmatched. The CDR3, as DNA: TGTGCCAGCAGCCCAGAGGGAGCGGGAGTAGGGGATACGCAGTATTTT. Translation gives CASSPEGAGVGDTQYF.

This chain uses TRBV6-5 with TRBJ1-6; 9 positions agree with TRBD1. J lost 7 bases, V lost 6 bases, and 4 bases had no gene match. The CDR3 has 14 residues. Germline loops: CDR1 MNHEY, CDR2 SVGAGI. The CDR3 bases are TGTGCCAGCAGACGGGACAGGGAGAATTCACCCCTCCACTTT. This sequence encodes CASRRDRENSPLHF.

The chain combines TRBV18 with TRBJ1-2; D is unresolved. Germline CDR1 reads KGHSH; CDR2 reads LQKENI. V was clipped by 3 bases and J by 3 bases, with 11 bases between them. The CDR3 extends over 14 amino acids. The CDR3 loop reads CASSPYDNHYGYTF. CDR3 DNA sequence: TGTGCCAGCTCACCGTACGACAACCACTATGGCTACACCTTC.

The chain is built from TRBV7-2 and TRBJ1-2; possibly TRBD1 for D (5 bases). The CDR3 is 13 amino acids. V shed 2 bases and J shed 8 bases, with 12 bases lying between them. CDR1 is SGHTA and CDR2 is FQGNSA in the germline V gene. This CDR3 is CASSLTPGMGYTF. CDR3 in DNA: TGTGCCAGCAGCTTAACCCCAGGGATGGGCTACACCTTC.

The V and J genes are TRBV24-1 and TRBJ2-1; TRBD2 agrees at 12 bases. CDR3 length: 13 amino acids. V shed 10 bases, J shed 7 bases, and the junction held 4 bases outside the gene matches. Germline V gives CDR1 KGHDR, CDR2 SFDVKD. CDR3 coding DNA: TGTGCCACTAGGACTAGCGGGGCTAATGAGCAGTTCTTC. The encoded protein is CATRTSGANEQFF.

Of note for this clone: Other DNA sequences in this specimen translate into the identical CDR3. This sequence joins TRBV10-3 and TRBJ2-7; a weak D match, TRBD2 (5 bases). The CDR3 is 12 residues long. Germline CDR1 reads ENHRY; CDR2 reads SYGVKD. Trimming removed 2 bases from V and 3 bases from J, with 5 bases in between. The CDR3 nucleotides are TGTGCCATCAGTGAGGCGGGCTACGAGCAGTACTTC. Its protein product is CAISEAGYEQYF.

This chain uses TRBV28 with TRBJ2-1; 9 bases are shared with TRBD1. CDR1 and CDR2 (germline): MDHEN, SYDVKM. CDR3 length: 15 amino acids. Trimming cost V 8 bases and J 9 bases; bases outside gene matches: 14. The CDR3 DNA is TGTGCCAGCGCCGACCTGGGACAGGGAGTCGGTGAGCAGTTCTTC. Translation: CASADLGQGVGEQFF. Using reference TRBV28 and TRBJ2-1 for the parts outside the CDR3, the full variable domain is DVKVTQSSRYLVKRTGEKVFLECVQDMDHENMFWYRQDPGLGLRLIYFSYDVKMKEKGDIPEGYSVSREKKERFSLILESASTNQTSMYLCASADLGQGVGEQFFGPGTRLTVL.

The V call is TRBV9, the J call TRBJ1-1; unclear D gene. Germline V gene sequence: CDR1 SGDLS, CDR2 YYNGEE. With 0 bases removed from V and 8 bases from J, the gap between germline ends came to 11 bases. The CDR3 runs to 13 residues. This CDR3 is CASSVDGGWEAFF. CDR3 bases: TGTGCCAGCAGCGTAGATGGAGGGTGGGAAGCTTTCTTT.

The chain is built from TRBV7-3 and TRBJ2-2; 7 bases fit TRBD1. Per germline, CDR1 SGHTA and CDR2 FQGTGA. The trim removed 5 bases at V and 0 bases at J, leaving 6 bases unmatched. There are 16 residues in the CDR3. The CDR3 region is CASSRTGSPNTGELFF. The CDR3 nucleotides read TGTGCCAGCAGCCGGACAGGAAGCCCGAACACCGGGGAGCTGTTTTTT. The full variable domain, with the rest looked up from reference TRBV7-3 and TRBJ2-2, is GAGVSQTPSNKVTEKGKYVELRCDPISGHTALYWYRQSLGQGPEFLIYFQGTGAADDSGLPNDRFFAVRPEGSVSTLKIQRTERGDSAVYLCASSRTGSPNTGELFFGEGSRLTVL.

This clone has only one observation. The V and J genes are TRBV6-5 and TRBJ1-6; TRBD1 matches at 10 bases. This CDR3 spans 15 amino acids. Germline trimming cut 6 bases from V and 9 bases from J; bases unmatched to any gene: 8. Germline-derived CDR1 and CDR2 are MNHEY and SVGAGI. The CDR3 nucleotides read TGTGCCAGCAGGCCGTACCGGGACAGGGGTTCACCCCTCCACTTT. Protein product: CASRPYRDRGSPLHF.

V gene TRBV10-2 combines with J gene TRBJ1-2; 8 bases are shared with TRBD1. The CDR3 consists of 14 residues. Unmatched junction bases numbered 2, after V lost 2 bases and J lost 3 bases. Germline lookup yields CDR1 WSHSY and CDR2 SAAADI. The chain's CDR3 is CASSEAGGDYGYTF. CDR3 coding DNA: TGCGCCAGCAGTGAGGCAGGGGGCGACTATGGCTACACCTTC.

The chain combines TRBV19 with TRBJ2-3; D might be TRBD1 (6 bases). The CDR3 covers 13 residues. In germline, CDR1 is LNHDA, CDR2 SQIVND (reference sequence). The ends were cut back, 4 bases at V and 11 bases at J, with 16 bases in the middle. The CDR3 sequence: CASSKGQPDKQYF. The DNA for the CDR3 is TGTGCCAGTAGTAAAGGACAGCCAGACAAGCAGTATTTT.

The chain is built from TRBV5-8 and TRBJ2-7; TRBD2 might be the D (6 bases). CDR1 is SGHTS and CDR2 is YDEGEE in the germline V gene. V was pared by 4 bases and J by 2 bases, with 13 bases between. This CDR3 spans 14 amino acids. The CDR3 DNA is TGTGCCAGCAGCCCCTGGGGAGGCGCCTACGAGCAGTACTTC. Amino acids: CASSPWGGAYEQYF.

The rearrangement links TRBV6-5 to TRBJ2-2, with D hard to call. Germline CDR1 is MNHEY and CDR2 is SVGAGI. The germline V and J ends were trimmed by 5 bases and 6 bases, with 16 bases remaining between them. The CDR3 has 15 residues. CDR3 bases: TGTGCCAGCAGTACAGTTGGATTTGGGTCCGGGGAGCTGTTTTTT. It encodes CASSTVGFGSGELFF.

The chain links TRBV20-1 to TRBJ1-1; the D is unclear. The CDR3 consists of 11 residues. Germline-derived CDR1 and CDR2 are DFQATT and SNEGSKA (reference sequence). V lost 6 bases, J lost 0 bases, and 5 bases lay in between. The CDR3 DNA follows: TGCAGTGCCCCATTGAACACTGAAGCTTTCTTT. It codes for CSAPLNTEAFF.

This chain links TRBV2 with TRBJ2-7; TRBD2 aligns across 10 bases. V dropped 6 bases and J dropped 3; count of bases not matched to a gene: 5. CDR3 length: 14 amino acids. Germline V gene data show CDR1 as SNHLY and CDR2 as FYNNEI. For the CDR3, the DNA is TGTGCCAGCAGCGCGGGACTAGCGAGCTACGAGCAGTACTTC. It is translated as CASSAGLASYEQYF.

The chain has TRBV10-1 and TRBJ2-3; 11 nucleotides align to TRBD2. Trimming at V came to 4 bases and at J to 2 bases, leaving 5 bases not matched to a gene. Germline V gives CDR1 WNHNN, CDR2 SYGVQD (reference sequence). This CDR3 is 16 amino acids long. The CDR3 nucleotides read TGCGCCAGCAGTGTGGGGACTAGCGGCTTCACAGATACGCAGTATTTT. This encodes CASSVGTSGFTDTQYF.

V is TRBV10-3 and J is TRBJ2-7, with 13 bases identical to TRBD2. Germline V gene data show CDR1 as ENHRY and CDR2 as SYGVKD. This CDR3 has 17 amino acids. Unmatched junction bases numbered 16, after V lost 7 bases and J lost 7 bases. CDR3 in amino acids: CAIKVPLTSGGAEEQYF. The CDR3 DNA reads TGTGCCATCAAAGTCCCACTAACTAGCGGGGGGGCGGAAGAGCAGTACTTC.

The V gene is TRBV11-2, the J gene TRBJ2-7; TRBD2 matches 10 bases. This CDR3 is 15 amino acids long. Germline CDR1 is SGHAT and CDR2 is FQNNGV. The junction had 3 bases not matched to a gene; V was cut back by 1 base and J by 3 bases. CDR3 DNA sequence: TGTGCCAGCAGCTTAGTGGCTAGCGGGAGCTACGAGCAGTACTTC. Translating it yields CASSLVASGSYEQYF.

This clone occurred a few times. This chain uses TRBV28 with TRBJ1-2, with 10 bases lining up with TRBD1. Germline V gives CDR1 MDHEN, CDR2 SYDVKM. Unmatched junction bases numbered 3, after V lost 6 bases and J lost 5 bases. This CDR3 has 13 amino acids. CDR3 in amino acids: CASRTGGKYGYTF. CDR3 DNA: TGTGCCAGCAGGACAGGGGGCAAGTATGGCTACACCTTC.

The chain employs TRBV5-1 and TRBJ2-7, with 7 bases aligning to TRBD1. The CDR3 spans 14 residues. The trim removed 0 bases at V and 5 bases at J, leaving 5 bases unmatched. Germline values: CDR1 SGHRS, CDR2 YFSETQ. The chain's CDR3 is CASSLVQGVHEQYF. The CDR3 DNA is TGCGCCAGCAGCTTGGTTCAGGGGGTCCACGAGCAGTACTTC.